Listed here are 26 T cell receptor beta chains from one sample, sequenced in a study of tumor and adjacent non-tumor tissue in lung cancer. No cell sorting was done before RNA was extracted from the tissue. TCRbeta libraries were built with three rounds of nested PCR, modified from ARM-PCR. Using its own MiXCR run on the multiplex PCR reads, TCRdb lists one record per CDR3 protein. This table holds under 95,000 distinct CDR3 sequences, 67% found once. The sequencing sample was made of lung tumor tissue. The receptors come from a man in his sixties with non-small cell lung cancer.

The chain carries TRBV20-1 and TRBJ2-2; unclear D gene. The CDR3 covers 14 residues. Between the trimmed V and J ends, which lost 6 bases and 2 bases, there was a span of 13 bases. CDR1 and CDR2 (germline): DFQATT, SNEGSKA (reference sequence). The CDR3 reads CSAQIRSNTGELFF. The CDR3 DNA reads TGCAGTGCACAAATCAGGTCCAACACCGGGGAGCTGTTTTTT.

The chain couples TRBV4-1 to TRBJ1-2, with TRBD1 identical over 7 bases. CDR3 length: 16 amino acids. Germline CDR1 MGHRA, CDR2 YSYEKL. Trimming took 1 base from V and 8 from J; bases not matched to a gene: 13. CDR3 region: CASSQAIPDRACGYTF. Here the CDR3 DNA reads TGCGCCAGCAGCCAAGCAATCCCTGACAGGGCCTGCGGCTACACCTTC.

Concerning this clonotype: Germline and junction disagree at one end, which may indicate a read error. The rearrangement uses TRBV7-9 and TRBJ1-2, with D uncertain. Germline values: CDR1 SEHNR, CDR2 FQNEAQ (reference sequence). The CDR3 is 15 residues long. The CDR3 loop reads CASSLAQSPNYGYIF. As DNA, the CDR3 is TGTGCCAGCAGCTTAGCCCAATCCCCTAACTATGGCTACATCTTC.

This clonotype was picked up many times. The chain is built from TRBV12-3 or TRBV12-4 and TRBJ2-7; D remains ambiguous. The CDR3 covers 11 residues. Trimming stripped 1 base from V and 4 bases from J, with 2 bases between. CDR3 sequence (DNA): TGTGCCAGCAGTTTAGGATACGAGCAGTACTTC. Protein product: CASSLGYEQYF.

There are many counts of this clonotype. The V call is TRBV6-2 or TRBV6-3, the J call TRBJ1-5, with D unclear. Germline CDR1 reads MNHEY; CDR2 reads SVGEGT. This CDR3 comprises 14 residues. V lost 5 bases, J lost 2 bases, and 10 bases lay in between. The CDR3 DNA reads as TGTGCCAGCAGTGCCGCGGGAGGCAATCAGCCCCAGCATTTT. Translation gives CASSAAGGNQPQHF.

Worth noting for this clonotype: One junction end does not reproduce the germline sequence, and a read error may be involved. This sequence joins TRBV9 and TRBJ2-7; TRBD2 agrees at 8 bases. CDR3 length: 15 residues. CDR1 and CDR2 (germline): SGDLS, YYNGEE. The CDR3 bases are TGTGCCAGCACCCTAGGGGACGGGAGGGCGTACGAACAGTACTTC. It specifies CASTLGDGRAYEQYF.

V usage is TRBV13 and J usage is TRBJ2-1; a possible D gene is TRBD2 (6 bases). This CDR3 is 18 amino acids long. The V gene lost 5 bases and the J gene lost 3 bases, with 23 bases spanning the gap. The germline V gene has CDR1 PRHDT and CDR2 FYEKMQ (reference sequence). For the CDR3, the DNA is TGTGCCAGCAGCCCCTCCCGGTTAGCGGATACTTTCTACAATGAGCAGTTCTTC. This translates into CASSPSRLADTFYNEQFF.

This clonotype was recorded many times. CDR3 protein: CAIESDRTRTQYF. Here the CDR3 DNA reads TGTGCCATCGAGTCGGACAGAACTAGGACCCAGTACTTC. The chain is built from TRBV5-4 and TRBJ2-5; a weak D match, TRBD1 (6 bases). Germline CDR1 reads SGHNT; CDR2 reads YYREEE (reference sequence). V lost 9 bases and J 7 bases, leaving 19 bases between the germline ends. CDR3 length equals 13 residues.

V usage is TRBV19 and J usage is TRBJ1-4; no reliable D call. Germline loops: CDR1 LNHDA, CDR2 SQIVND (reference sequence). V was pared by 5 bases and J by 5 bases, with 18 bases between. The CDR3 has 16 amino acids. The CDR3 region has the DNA TGTGCCAGTAGTGCCTACTCGTCCGACGGAAATGAAAAACTGTTTTTT. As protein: CASSAYSSDGNEKLFF.

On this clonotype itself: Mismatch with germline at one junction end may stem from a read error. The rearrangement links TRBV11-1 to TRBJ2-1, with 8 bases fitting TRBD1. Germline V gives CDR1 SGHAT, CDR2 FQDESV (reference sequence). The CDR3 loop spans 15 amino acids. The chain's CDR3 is CASCSRTGSYSEESF. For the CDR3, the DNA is TGTGCCAGCTGCTCACGGACAGGGTCCTACAGTGAGGAGTCCTTC.

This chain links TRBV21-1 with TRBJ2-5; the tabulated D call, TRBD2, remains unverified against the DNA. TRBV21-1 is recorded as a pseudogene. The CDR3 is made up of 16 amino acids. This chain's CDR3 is CASSKVGVAAQETQYF. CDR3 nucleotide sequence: TGTGCCAGCAGCAAAGTAGGAGTAGCGGCACAAGAGACCCAGTACTTC.

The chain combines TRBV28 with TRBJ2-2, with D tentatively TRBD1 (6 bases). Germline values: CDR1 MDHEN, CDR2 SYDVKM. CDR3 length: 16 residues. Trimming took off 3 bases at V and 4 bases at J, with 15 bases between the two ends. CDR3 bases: TGTGCCAGCAGTTTGCTAACCCCCAGGGGCACCGGGGAGCTGTTTTTT. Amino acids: CASSLLTPRGTGELFF.

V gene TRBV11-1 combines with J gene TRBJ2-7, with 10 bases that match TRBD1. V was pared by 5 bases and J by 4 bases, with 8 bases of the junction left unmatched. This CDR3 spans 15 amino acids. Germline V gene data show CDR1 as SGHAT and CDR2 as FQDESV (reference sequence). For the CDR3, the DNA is TGTGCCAGCAGCAACGCGGGACAGGGGCCTTACGAGCAGTACTTC. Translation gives CASSNAGQGPYEQYF.

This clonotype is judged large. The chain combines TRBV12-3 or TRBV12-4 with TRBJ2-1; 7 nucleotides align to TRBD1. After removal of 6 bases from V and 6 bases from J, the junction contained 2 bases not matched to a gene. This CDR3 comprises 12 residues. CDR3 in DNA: TGTGCCAGCAGCCGGGACAGCAATGAGCAGTTCTTC. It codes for CASSRDSNEQFF.

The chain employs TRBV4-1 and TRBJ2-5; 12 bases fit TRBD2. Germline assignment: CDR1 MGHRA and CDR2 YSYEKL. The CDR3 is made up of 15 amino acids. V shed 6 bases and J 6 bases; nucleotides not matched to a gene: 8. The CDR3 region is CASSQTSGSEQTQYF. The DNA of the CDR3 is TGCGCCAGCAGTCAGACTAGCGGGAGCGAACAGACCCAGTACTTC.

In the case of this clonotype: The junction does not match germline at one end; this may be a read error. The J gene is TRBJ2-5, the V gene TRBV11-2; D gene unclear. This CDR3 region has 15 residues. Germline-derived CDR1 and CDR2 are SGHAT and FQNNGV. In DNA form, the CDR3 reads TGTGCCAGGAGCTTAGGAGAGTCGGTCCAAGAGACCGAGTACTTC. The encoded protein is CARSLGESVQETEYF.

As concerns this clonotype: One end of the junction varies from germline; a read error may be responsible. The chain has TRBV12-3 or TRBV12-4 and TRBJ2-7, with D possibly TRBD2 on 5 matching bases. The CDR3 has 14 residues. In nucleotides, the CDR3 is TGCGCCAGCAGCCTCCTCACTAGTGGCTACGATCAGTACTTC. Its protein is CASSLLTSGYDQYF.

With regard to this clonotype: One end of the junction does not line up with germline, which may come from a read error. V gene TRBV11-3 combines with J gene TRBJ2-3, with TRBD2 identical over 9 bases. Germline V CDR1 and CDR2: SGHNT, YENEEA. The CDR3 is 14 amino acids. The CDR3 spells CVSSPRLAADMQYF. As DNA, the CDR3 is TGTGTCAGTAGCCCCAGACTAGCGGCAGATATGCAGTATTTT.

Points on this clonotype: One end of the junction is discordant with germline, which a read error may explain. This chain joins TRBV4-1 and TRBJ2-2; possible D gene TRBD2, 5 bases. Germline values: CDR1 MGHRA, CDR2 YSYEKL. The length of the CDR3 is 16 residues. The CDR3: CASSQGQVPSAGEPFF. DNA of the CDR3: TGCGCCAGCAGCCAAGGGCAAGTACCCTCCGCCGGGGAGCCGTTTTTT.

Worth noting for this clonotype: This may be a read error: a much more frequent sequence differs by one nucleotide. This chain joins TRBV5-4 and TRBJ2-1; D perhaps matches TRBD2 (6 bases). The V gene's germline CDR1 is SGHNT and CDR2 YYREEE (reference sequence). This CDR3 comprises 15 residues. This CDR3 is CTSSSRGLLYNEQFF. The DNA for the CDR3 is TGTACCAGCAGCTCAAGGGGACTTCTCTACAATGAGCAGTTCTTC.

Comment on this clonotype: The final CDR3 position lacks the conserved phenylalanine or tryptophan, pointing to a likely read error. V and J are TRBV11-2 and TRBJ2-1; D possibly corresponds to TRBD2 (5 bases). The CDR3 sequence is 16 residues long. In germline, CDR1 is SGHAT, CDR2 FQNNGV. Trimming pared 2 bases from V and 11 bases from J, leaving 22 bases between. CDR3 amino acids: CASSLSAGMPSSQQFL. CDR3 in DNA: TGTGCCAGCAGCTTATCGGCGGGTATGCCAAGCAGTCAGCAGTTCCTC.

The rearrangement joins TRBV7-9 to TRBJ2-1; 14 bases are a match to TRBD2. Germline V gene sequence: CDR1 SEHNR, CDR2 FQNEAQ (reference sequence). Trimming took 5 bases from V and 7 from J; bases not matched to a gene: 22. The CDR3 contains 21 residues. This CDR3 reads CASSTPYRRRLAGGPANEQFF. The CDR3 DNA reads TGTGCCAGCAGCACCCCTTACAGGAGGCGACTAGCGGGAGGGCCAGCAAATGAGCAGTTCTTC.

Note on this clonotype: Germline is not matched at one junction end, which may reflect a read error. The CDR3: CASCQEGTSADTQYF. The CDR3 region has the DNA TGTGCCAGCTGCCAAGAGGGAACTAGCGCCGATACGCAGTATTTT. The chain has TRBV4-2 and TRBJ2-3; 7 bases are a match to TRBD2. Germline values: CDR1 LGHNA, CDR2 YNFKEQ. The CDR3 has 15 amino acids.

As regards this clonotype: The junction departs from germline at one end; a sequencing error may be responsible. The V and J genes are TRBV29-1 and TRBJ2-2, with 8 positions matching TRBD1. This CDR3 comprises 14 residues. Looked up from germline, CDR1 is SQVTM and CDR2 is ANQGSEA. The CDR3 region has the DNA TGCAGAGGTGGAGAAGGACAGGGCGCCGGAGAGCTGTTTTTT. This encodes CRGGEGQGAGELFF.

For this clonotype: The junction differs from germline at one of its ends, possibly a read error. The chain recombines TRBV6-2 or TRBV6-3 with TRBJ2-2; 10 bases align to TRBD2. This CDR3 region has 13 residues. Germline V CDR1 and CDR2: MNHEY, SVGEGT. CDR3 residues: CASQGLARTGELF. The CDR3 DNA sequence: TGTGCCAGTCAGGGACTAGCGAGGACCGGGGAGCTGTTT.

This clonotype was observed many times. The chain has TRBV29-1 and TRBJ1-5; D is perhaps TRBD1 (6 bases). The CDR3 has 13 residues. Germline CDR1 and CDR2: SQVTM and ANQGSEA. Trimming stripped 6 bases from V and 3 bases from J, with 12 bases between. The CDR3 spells CSVQQGNNQPQHF. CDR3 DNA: TGCAGCGTGCAACAGGGTAACAATCAGCCCCAGCATTTT.